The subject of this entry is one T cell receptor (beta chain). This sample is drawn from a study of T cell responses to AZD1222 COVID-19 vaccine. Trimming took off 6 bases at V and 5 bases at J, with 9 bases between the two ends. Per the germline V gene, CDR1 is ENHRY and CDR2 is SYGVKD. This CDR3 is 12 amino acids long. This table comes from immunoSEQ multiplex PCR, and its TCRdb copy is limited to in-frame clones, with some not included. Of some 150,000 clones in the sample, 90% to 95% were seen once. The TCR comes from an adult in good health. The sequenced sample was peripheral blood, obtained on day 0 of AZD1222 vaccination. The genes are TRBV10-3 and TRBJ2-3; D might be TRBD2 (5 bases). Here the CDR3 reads CAIRRTGDTQYF. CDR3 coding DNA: TGTGCCATCAGGCGGACTGGAGATACGCAGTATTTT.